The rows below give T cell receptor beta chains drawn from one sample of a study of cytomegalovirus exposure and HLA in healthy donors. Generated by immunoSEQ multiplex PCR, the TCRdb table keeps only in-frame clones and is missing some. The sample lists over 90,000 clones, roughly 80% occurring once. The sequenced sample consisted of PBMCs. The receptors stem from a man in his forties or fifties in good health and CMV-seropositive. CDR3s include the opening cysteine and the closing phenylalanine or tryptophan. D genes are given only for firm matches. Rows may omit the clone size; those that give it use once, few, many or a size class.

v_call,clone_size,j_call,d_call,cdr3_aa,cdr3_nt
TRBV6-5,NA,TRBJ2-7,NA,CASRRQGYEQYF,TGTGCCAGCAGACGTCAGGGCTACGAGCAGTACTTC
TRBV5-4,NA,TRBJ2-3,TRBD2,CASSTSGNTDTQYF,TGTGCCAGCAGCACTAGCGGTAACACAGATACGCAGTATTTT
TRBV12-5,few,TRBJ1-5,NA,CASAEGGGSNQPQHF,TGTGCTAGTGCGGAAGGGGGTGGGAGCAATCAGCCCCAGCATTTT
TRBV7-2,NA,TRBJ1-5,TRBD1,CASSSTPRGFGQPQHF,TGTGCCAGCAGCTCCACCCCCAGGGGGTTCGGGCAGCCCCAGCATTTT
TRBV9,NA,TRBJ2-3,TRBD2,CASSVLSSGRATDTQYF,TGTGCCAGCAGCGTACTTTCTAGCGGGAGGGCCACAGATACGCAGTATTTT
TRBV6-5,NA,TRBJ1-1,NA,CASSLGQDTEAFF,TGTGCCAGCAGCCTGGGCCAGGACACTGAAGCTTTCTTT
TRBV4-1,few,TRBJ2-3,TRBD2,CASTTSGLYTDTQYF,TGCGCCAGCACCACTAGCGGACTATACACAGATACGCAGTATTTT
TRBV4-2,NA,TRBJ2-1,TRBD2,CASSQDLAGGNYNEQFF,TGTGCCAGCAGCCAAGATCTGGCGGGAGGTAACTACAATGAGCAGTTCTTC
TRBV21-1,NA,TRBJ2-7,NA,CASSKRVYEQYF,TGTGCCAGCAGCAAAAGAGTCTACGAGCAGTACTTC
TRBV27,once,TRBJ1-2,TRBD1,CASSSGQGPSNGYTF,TGTGCCAGCAGTTCTGGACAGGGTCCTTCCAATGGCTACACCTTC
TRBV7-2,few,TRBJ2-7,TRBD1,CASSSWDSIYEQYF,TGTGCCAGCAGCTCGTGGGACAGCATCTACGAGCAGTACTTC
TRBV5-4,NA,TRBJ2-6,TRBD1,CASTRGGQGASGANVLTF,TGTGCCAGCACCAGGGGCGGACAGGGGGCTTCTGGGGCCAACGTCCTGACTTTC
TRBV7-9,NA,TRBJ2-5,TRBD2,CASKPGLARETQYF,TGTGCCAGCAAACCGGGACTAGCGAGAGAGACCCAGTACTTC
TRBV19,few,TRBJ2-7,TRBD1,CASSIEGTGKYANYEQYF,TGTGCCAGTAGTATAGAAGGGACAGGGAAATATGCTAACTACGAGCAGTACTTC
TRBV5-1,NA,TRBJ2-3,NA,CASSLVPEKSTDTQYF,TGCGCCAGCAGCTTGGTGCCTGAGAAAAGCACAGATACGCAGTATTTT
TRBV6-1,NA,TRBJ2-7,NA,CASSENFYEQYF,TGTGCCAGCAGTGAAAACTTCTACGAGCAGTACTTC
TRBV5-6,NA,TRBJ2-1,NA,CASTPAANLGNEQFF,TGTGCCAGCACCCCGGCGGCTAACCTCGGCAATGAGCAGTTCTTC
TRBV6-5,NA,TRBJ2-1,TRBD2,CASRPTLAGLTEQFF,TGTGCCAGCAGGCCTACCCTAGCGGGACTGACGGAGCAGTTCTTC
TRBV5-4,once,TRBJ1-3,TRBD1,CASSPTGGGGNTIYF,TGTGCCAGCAGCCCGACAGGGGGCGGTGGAAACACCATATATTTT
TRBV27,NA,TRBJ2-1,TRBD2,CASKPLASFSGKDEQFF,TGTGCCAGCAAACCCCTAGCCTCTTTTAGCGGGAAGGATGAGCAGTTCTTC
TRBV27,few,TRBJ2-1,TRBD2,CASSPRLAVMVEQFF,TGTGCCAGCAGTCCCCGACTAGCGGTCATGGTTGAGCAGTTCTTC
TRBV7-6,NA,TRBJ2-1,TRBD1,CASSSIDRADNEQFF,TGTGCCAGCAGCTCGATCGACAGGGCCGACAATGAGCAGTTCTTC
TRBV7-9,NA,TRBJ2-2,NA,CASSFGAGNTGELFF,TGTGCCAGCAGCTTTGGAGCGGGGAACACCGGGGAGCTGTTTTTT
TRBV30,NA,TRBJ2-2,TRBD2,CAWSPGLAGEGGELFF,TGTGCCTGGAGTCCGGGACTAGCGGGAGAGGGCGGGGAGCTGTTTTTT
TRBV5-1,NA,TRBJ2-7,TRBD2,CASSSLTSGEQYF,TGCGCCAGCAGCTCGCTGACTAGCGGTGAGCAGTACTTC
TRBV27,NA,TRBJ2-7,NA,CASSVEATAPSYEQYF,TGTGCCAGCAGTGTCGAAGCGACAGCCCCCTCCTACGAGCAGTACTTC
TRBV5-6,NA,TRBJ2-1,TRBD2,CASSHLKGSGRAFNEQFF,TGTGCCAGCAGCCATCTAAAAGGTAGCGGGAGGGCCTTCAATGAGCAGTTCTTC
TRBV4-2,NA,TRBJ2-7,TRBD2,CASSQPGLAVYEQYF,TGTGCCAGCAGCCAACCGGGACTAGCGGTTTACGAGCAGTACTTC
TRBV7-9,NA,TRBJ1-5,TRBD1,CASRDDRGPNQPQHF,TGTGCCAGCAGGGACGACAGGGGGCCAAATCAGCCCCAGCATTTT
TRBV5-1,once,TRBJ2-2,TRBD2,CASSSRGASGRNTGELFF,TGCGCCAGCAGCTCTCGCGGGGCTAGCGGGAGGAACACCGGGGAGCTGTTTTTT
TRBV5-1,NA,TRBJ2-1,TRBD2,CASSSGGGKETSYNEQFF,TGCGCCAGCAGCTCTGGGGGGGGTAAGGAGACCTCCTACAATGAGCAGTTCTTC
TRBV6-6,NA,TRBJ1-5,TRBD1,CASSHLGQGVGQPQHF,TGTGCCAGCAGTCACCTAGGACAGGGGGTCGGTCAGCCCCAGCATTTT
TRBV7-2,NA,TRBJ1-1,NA,CASRGGADTEAFF,TGTGCCAGCAGGGGGGGGGCGGACACTGAAGCTTTCTTT
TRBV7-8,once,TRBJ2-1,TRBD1,CASSFPGQGAWEQFF,TGTGCCAGCAGCTTTCCGGGACAGGGGGCGTGGGAGCAGTTCTTC
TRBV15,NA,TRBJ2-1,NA,CATSRDLGHMELGYNEQFF,TGTGCCACCAGCAGAGACCTGGGGCATATGGAGTTAGGGTACAATGAGCAGTTCTTC
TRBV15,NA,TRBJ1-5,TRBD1,CATSREYDRDRQPQHF,TGTGCCACCAGCAGAGAGTACGACAGGGATCGGCAGCCCCAGCATTTT
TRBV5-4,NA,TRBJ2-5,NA,CASSKTGTGGGTQYF,TGTGCCAGCAGCAAAACCGGGACAGGCGGGGGGACCCAGTACTTC
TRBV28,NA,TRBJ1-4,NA,CACRTTSSGEKLFF,TGTGCCTGCAGGACAACTTCGTCCGGTGAAAAACTGTTTTTT
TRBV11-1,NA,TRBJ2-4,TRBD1,CASCDRGENIQYF,TGTGCCAGCTGCGACAGGGGTGAAAACATTCAGTACTTC
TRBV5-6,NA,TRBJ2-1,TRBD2,CASSNPGLEANEQFF,TGTGCCAGCAGCAACCCGGGACTAGAGGCCAATGAGCAGTTCTTC
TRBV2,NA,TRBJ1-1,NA,CASSFNQGTEAFF,TGTGCCAGCAGTTTCAACCAGGGGACTGAAGCTTTCTTT
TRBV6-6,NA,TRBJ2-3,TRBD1,CASEDRGRGTDTQYF,TGTGCCAGCGAAGACAGGGGGCGAGGCACAGATACGCAGTATTTT
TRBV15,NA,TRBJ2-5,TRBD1,CATSRDLGGGETQYF,TGTGCCACCAGCAGAGATCTAGGGGGCGGTGAGACCCAGTACTTC
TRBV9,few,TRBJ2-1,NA,CASSVAGNLESEQFF,TGTGCCAGCAGCGTAGCGGGAAATCTAGAAAGTGAGCAGTTCTTC
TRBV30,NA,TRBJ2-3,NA,CAWSVPGGTDTQYF,TGTGCCTGGAGTGTACCAGGGGGCACAGATACGCAGTATTTT
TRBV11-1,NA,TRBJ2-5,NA,CASSLSRTGRGETQYF,TGTGCCAGCAGCTTAAGTCGGACAGGGAGGGGGGAGACCCAGTACTTC
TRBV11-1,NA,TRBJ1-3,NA,CASSESGISGNTIYF,TGTGCCAGCAGCGAATCGGGGATTTCTGGAAACACCATATATTTT
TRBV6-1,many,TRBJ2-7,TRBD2,CASSEGTSGSWEQYF,TGTGCCAGCAGTGAAGGGACTAGCGGGAGTTGGGAGCAGTACTTC
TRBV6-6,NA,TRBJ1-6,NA,CASIHKSEGEVHF,TGTGCCAGCATTCATAAATCGGAGGGTGAGGTCCACTTT
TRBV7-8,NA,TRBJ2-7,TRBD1,CASSLTGHYEQYF,TGTGCCAGCAGCTTGACAGGGCACTACGAGCAGTACTTC
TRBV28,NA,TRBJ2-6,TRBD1,CASSSGGPGANVLTF,TGTGCCAGCAGTTCAGGGGGCCCTGGGGCCAACGTCCTGACTTTC